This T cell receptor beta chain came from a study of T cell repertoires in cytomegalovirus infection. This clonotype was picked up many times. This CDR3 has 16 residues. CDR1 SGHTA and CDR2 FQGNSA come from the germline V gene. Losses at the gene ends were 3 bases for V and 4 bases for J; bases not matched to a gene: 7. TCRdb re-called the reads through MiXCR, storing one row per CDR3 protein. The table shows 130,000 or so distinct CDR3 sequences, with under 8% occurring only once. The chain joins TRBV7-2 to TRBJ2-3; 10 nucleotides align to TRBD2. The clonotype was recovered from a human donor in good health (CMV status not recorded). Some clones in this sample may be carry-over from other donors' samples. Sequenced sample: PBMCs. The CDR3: CASSLQRGGGADTQYF. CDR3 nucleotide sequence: TGTGCCAGCAGCTTGCAGCGGGGGGGTGGCGCAGATACGCAGTATTTT.